The subject of this entry is one T cell receptor (beta chain). Its cognate antigen has yet to be identified. Base quality data are lacking; no much larger clone is found one base away. The sample is drawn from a study of blood T cell repertoires in COVID-19 (dated by TCRdb to 2018 to 2020). Background for the entire study: The collaborator samples originated in the United States, Italy and Spain and spanned the acute and convalescent phases of COVID-19. The prospective study material was composed of cDNA or gDNA derived from T cells, B-cell-depleted T cells, or PBMCs. The repertoires were made available in a free public database intended to serve as a resource for research on the immune response to SARS-CoV-2. The sample metadata nearly always contained a de-identified subject ID, COVID-19 status, age in years and sex. Where available, HLA class I and class II types were taken from metadata supplied by the sample provider and were not determined by assay-based typing. Samples came from the ongoing ImmuneRACE study (first 160 participants) plus 1,254 subjects from 6 global collaborators. Deeply sampled blood TCRbeta repertoires from subjects exposed to, actively infected with, or recovered from COVID-19 were included in the dataset. Study-wide conclusions, independent of this receptor: How much clinical and demographic metadata was included differed by source and by participant, and the metadata was provided uncurated.

TCRbeta CDR3 regions were amplified from genomic DNA using the immunoSEQ Assay, a bias-controlled multiplex PCR. Processing in the source paper ran as follows. The number of nucleated cells in each sample was estimated from the amplification of reference gene primers within the assay. To quantify the absolute abundance of each unique TCRbeta CDR3 rearrangement, sequence reads were collapsed and filtered. For each sample, productive Simpson clonality was calculated as the square root of Simpson's diversity index across productive rearrangements. TCRdb holds this immuneACCESS table with in-frame rearrangements only. Some clones are missing; in checked studies, unresolved V genes explain under half, and the rest has no known cause. V and J calls and clone size are as listed in that table; D and trimming were resolved from the DNA. This sample comprises about 83,000 clones, 87% of them detected only once. Approximately 2.9% of the sample is taken by the ten largest.

Collaborating institutions collected whole blood in K2EDTA tubes following their own protocols. For TCRbeta analysis, collaborator samples were shipped as frozen whole blood, as isolated PBMCs, or as DNA extracted from either sample type. Specimen: peripheral blood. This TCR derives from a woman between 45 and 65 years old with active or convalescent COVID-19.

The nucleotides are TGTGCCAGCAGCTTTCCCGACAGGTTCATGGAGGGCTACACCTTC. This yields the protein CASSFPDRFMEGYTF. The chain is encoded by TRBV7-2 joined to TRBJ1-2; TRBD1 is a weak D gene call, 6 bases matching. V is shortened by 3 bases, J by 8 bases, and the region joining them spans 19 bases. The germline V gene gives CDR1 as SGHTA and CDR2 as FQGNSA. Including cysteine and phenylalanine, the CDR3 has 15 amino acids. Kept here is only the CDR3 DNA, which spans 45 bases and is read in frame from base 1.